These T cell receptor beta chains were read from a single sample in a study of blood T cell repertoires in COVID-19. TCRdb's copy holds only in-frame clones and misses some; the assay was immunoSEQ multiplex PCR. The sample records some 260,000 clones, around 89% being singletons. Specimen: peripheral blood. The source of these receptors is a woman aged 25 to 45 with COVID-19, enrolled during active disease. Both conserved end residues are part of each CDR3. The D gene is left open where the match is weak. Where a row states a size, it is once, few, many or the class of an expanded clone; other rows omit it.

V gene	clone size	D gene	J gene	CDR3 protein	CDR3 DNA
TRBV15	.	TRBD2	TRBJ2-1	CATSRETSGLDEQFF	TGTGCCACCAGCAGAGAAACTAGCGGGTTGGATGAGCAGTTCTTC
TRBV7-8	.	.	TRBJ1-4	CASSAGVREKLFF	TGTGCCAGCAGCGCAGGGGTCCGGGAAAAACTGTTTTTT
TRBV6-2/TRBV6-3	once	.	TRBJ2-1	CASSYSPHYEQFF	TGTGCCAGCAGTTACTCCCCGCACTATGAGCAGTTCTTC
TRBV20-1	.	.	TRBJ2-1	CSASRTAYNEQFF	TGCAGTGCTAGTAGGACAGCATACAATGAGCAGTTCTTC
TRBV13	.	.	TRBJ1-2	CASSTGTPGGYTF	TGTGCCAGCAGCACAGGGACCCCAGGCGGCTACACCTTC
TRBV5-1	.	.	TRBJ2-2	CATGASPITGELFF	TGCGCCACAGGCGCGTCCCCGATCACCGGGGAGCTGTTTTTT
TRBV6-5	.	.	TRBJ2-3	CASSYQGMDTQYF	TGTGCCAGCAGTTATCAGGGGATGGATACGCAGTATTTT
TRBV19	.	.	TRBJ2-2	CASSIEYSGELFF	TGTGCCAGTAGTATAGAGTACAGCGGGGAGCTGTTTTTT
TRBV5-5	.	.	TRBJ2-1	CASSLKSSSSYNEQFF	TGTGCCAGCAGCTTGAAAAGTTCCAGCTCCTACAATGAGCAGTTCTTC
TRBV7-9	few	.	TRBJ2-3	CASSLALFPSILSTDTQYF	TGTGCCAGCAGCTTAGCGCTTTTCCCTTCTATCCTAAGCACAGATACGCAGTATTTT
TRBV19	.	.	TRBJ2-7	CASSTATGTYEQYF	TGTGCCAGTAGTACCGCCACAGGGACCTACGAGCAGTACTTC
TRBV6-6	once	.	TRBJ1-4	CASSYQGLREAGF	TGTGCCAGCAGTTACCAGGGCCTTCGAGAAGCCGGTTTT
TRBV7-2	.	.	TRBJ2-2	CASSLVIIEYTGELFF	TGTGCCAGCAGCTTAGTCATAATTGAGTACACCGGGGAGCTGTTTTTT
TRBV28	.	.	TRBJ1-1	CASSLLSRNTEAFF	TGTGCCAGCAGTTTATTATCCAGGAACACTGAAGCTTTCTTT
TRBV6-6	.	.	TRBJ1-1	CASSYEGRNQGTAFF	TGTGCCAGCAGTTACGAGGGGAGGAATCAGGGAACGGCTTTCTTT
TRBV11-3	.	TRBD2	TRBJ2-1	CASSPSGGAKNEQFF	TGTGCCAGCAGCCCCAGCGGGGGGGCCAAAAATGAGCAGTTCTTC
TRBV5-1	.	.	TRBJ1-2	CASSWEGRGGYTF	TGCGCCAGCAGCTGGGAGGGGAGGGGCGGCTACACCTTC
TRBV6-6	.	.	TRBJ2-5	CASNFGVLGETQYF	TGTGCCAGCAATTTCGGGGTGCTAGGGGAGACCCAGTACTTC
TRBV28	.	TRBD1	TRBJ1-2	CASSRPGQAIRGYGYTF	TGTGCCAGCAGCCGCCCGGGACAGGCGATAAGAGGCTATGGCTACACCTTC
TRBV3-1/TRBV3-2	.	.	TRBJ1-3	CASSHRILPRVGNTIYF	TGTGCCAGCAGCCACCGAATACTCCCGAGGGTTGGAAACACCATATATTTT
TRBV7-9	.	TRBD2	TRBJ2-3	CASSLARETATDTQYF	TGTGCCAGCAGCTTAGCGCGGGAGACGGCCACAGATACGCAGTATTTT
TRBV3-1/TRBV3-2	.	TRBD1	TRBJ1-5	CASSQQGEDQPQHF	TGTGCCAGCAGCCAGCAGGGGGAGGATCAGCCCCAGCATTTT
TRBV4-1	.	.	TRBJ2-5	CASSPPGSGKETQYF	TGCGCCAGCAGCCCTCCAGGATCGGGAAAGGAGACCCAGTACTTC
TRBV6-4	once	TRBD1	TRBJ2-4	CASSDGGTGSIQYF	TGTGCCAGCAGTGACGGGGGGACAGGGAGCATTCAGTACTTC
TRBV7-6	once	TRBD2	TRBJ2-1	CASSLEVGLGYNEQFF	TGTGCCAGCAGCTTAGAGGTGGGACTAGGGTACAATGAGCAGTTCTTC
TRBV28	.	TRBD1	TRBJ1-6	CAVPGQGNSPLHF	TGTGCCGTTCCGGGACAGGGGAATTCACCCCTCCACTTT
TRBV7-2	.	TRBD1	TRBJ1-6	CASSTQTGVGSPLHF	TGTGCCAGCAGCACCCAGACAGGGGTGGGATCACCCCTCCACTTT
TRBV3-1/TRBV3-2	.	.	TRBJ1-2	CASSETGRLGYTF	TGTGCCAGCAGCGAAACAGGGCGTCTTGGCTACACCTTC
TRBV7-8	.	.	TRBJ2-1	CASSALSGPQFF	TGTGCCAGCAGCGCGCTTAGCGGTCCGCAGTTCTTC
TRBV7-8	.	TRBD1	TRBJ2-2	CASSSYGTGPGELFF	TGTGCCAGCAGCTCATACGGGACAGGCCCCGGGGAGCTGTTTTTT
TRBV7-9	once	.	TRBJ2-5	CASSFGGAGETQYF	TGTGCCAGCTCCTTTGGTGGGGCTGGGGAGACCCAGTACTTC
TRBV13	.	TRBD1	TRBJ1-1	CASSLTPDRVTEAFF	TGTGCCAGCAGCTTGACTCCGGACAGGGTCACTGAAGCTTTCTTT
TRBV18	.	.	TRBJ1-3	CASSGSQGSNTIYF	TGTGCCAGCTCAGGATCACAGGGTTCAAACACCATATATTTT
TRBV3-1/TRBV3-2	.	.	TRBJ1-5	CASSRGGSRGNQPQHF	TGTGCCAGCAGCCGCGGTGGCTCCCGGGGGAATCAGCCCCAGCATTTT
TRBV5-1	.	.	TRBJ2-7	CASSLRAGTYEQYF	TGCGCCAGCAGCTTGCGCGCAGGCACCTACGAGCAGTACTTC
TRBV7-9	.	TRBD1	TRBJ2-1	CASSFAHRGGEQFF	TGTGCCAGCAGCTTTGCGCACAGGGGCGGTGAGCAGTTCTTC
TRBV5-1	.	TRBD2	TRBJ2-1	CASSLAPASGGREQFF	TGCGCCAGCAGCTTGGCCCCGGCTAGCGGGGGGCGTGAGCAGTTCTTC
TRBV5-4	.	TRBD1	TRBJ2-7	CASSFGQGEYEQYF	TGTGCCAGCAGCTTTGGACAGGGAGAATACGAGCAGTACTTC
TRBV4-3	.	TRBD1	TRBJ1-3	CASSQQMQGAGGNTIYF	TGCGCCAGCAGCCAACAGATGCAGGGGGCTGGAGGAAACACCATATATTTT
TRBV16	.	TRBD1	TRBJ1-4	CASSQNRGDNGKLFF	TGTGCCAGCAGCCAAAACAGGGGAGACAACGGAAAACTGTTTTTT
TRBV7-9	once	TRBD1	TRBJ1-5	CASSGTGDQPQHF	TGTGCCAGCAGCGGGACAGGGGATCAGCCCCAGCATTTT
TRBV3-1/TRBV3-2	.	TRBD2	TRBJ2-3	CASQRLATDTQYF	TGTGCCAGCCAGAGACTAGCCACAGATACGCAGTATTTT
TRBV18	few	TRBD1	TRBJ1-2	CASFPGTGTDYGYTF	TGTGCCAGCTTCCCGGGGACAGGGACGGACTATGGCTACACCTTC
TRBV7-2	.	.	TRBJ1-4	CASSLGGGSGGLSEKLFF	TGTGCCAGCAGCTTAGGAGGAGGGTCGGGGGGCCTAAGTGAAAAACTGTTTTTT
TRBV4-3	few	TRBD2	TRBJ2-2	CASSGLATGELFF	TGCGCCAGCAGCGGACTAGCGACCGGGGAGCTGTTTTTT
TRBV5-1	once	TRBD1	TRBJ1-2	CASSLDGLRQGAGGYTF	TGCGCCAGCAGCTTGGACGGGCTCCGGCAGGGGGCAGGTGGCTACACCTTC
TRBV5-4	.	.	TRBJ2-2	CASSLVGARRGRGELFF	TGTGCCAGCAGCTTAGTGGGAGCGAGGAGGGGTCGCGGGGAGCTGTTTTTT